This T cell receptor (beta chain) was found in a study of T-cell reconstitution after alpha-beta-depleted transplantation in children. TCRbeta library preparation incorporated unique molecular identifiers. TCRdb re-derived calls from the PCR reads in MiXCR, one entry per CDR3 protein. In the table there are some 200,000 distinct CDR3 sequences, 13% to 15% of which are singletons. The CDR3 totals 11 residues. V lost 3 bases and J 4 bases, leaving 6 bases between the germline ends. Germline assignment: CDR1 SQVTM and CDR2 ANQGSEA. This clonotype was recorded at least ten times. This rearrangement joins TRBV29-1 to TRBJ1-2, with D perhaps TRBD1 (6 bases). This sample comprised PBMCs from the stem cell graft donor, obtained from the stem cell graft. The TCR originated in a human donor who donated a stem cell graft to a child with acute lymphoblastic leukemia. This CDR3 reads CSVEGAYGYTF. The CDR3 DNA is TGCAGCGTTGAGGGGGCCTATGGCTACACCTTC.